Shown below are 17 T cell receptor beta chains from a single sample sequenced in a study of blood T cell repertoires in COVID-19. Some clones are missing from TCRdb's copy, which holds only in-frame ones; the method was immunoSEQ multiplex PCR. The table has around 100,000 clones, 85% seen once; the top ten hold about 1.8%. The sequenced sample consisted of peripheral blood. These receptors came from an older woman with active or convalescent COVID-19.

This chain connects TRBV6-2 or TRBV6-3 to TRBJ2-5; D may be TRBD2 (5 bases). The CDR3 covers 13 residues. Germline assignment: CDR1 MNHEY and CDR2 SVGEGT. V gave up 5 bases and J gave up 0 bases, with 7 bases separating them. The CDR3: CASSPGNQETQYF. The CDR3 DNA reads as TGTGCCAGCAGTCCGGGGAACCAAGAGACCCAGTACTTC.

This clone showed up just a few times. CDR3 in amino acids: CASRGQGLFGELFF. The CDR3 nucleotides read TGTGCCAGTAGGGGACAGGGGTTATTCGGGGAGCTGTTTTTT. The chain employs TRBV19 and TRBJ2-2, with 10 bases aligning to TRBD1. V dropped 6 bases and J dropped 7; count of bases not matched to a gene: 5. CDR1 and CDR2 (germline): LNHDA, SQIVND (reference sequence). The CDR3 is 14 residues long.

The chain uses TRBV7-9 and TRBJ1-2, with a weak D call TRBD1 (5 bases). CDR3 length equals 15 residues. Germline V CDR1 and CDR2: SEHNR, FQNEAQ (reference sequence). V gave up 5 bases and J gave up 6 bases, with 19 bases separating them. The CDR3 here is CASSPQALSGDGYTF. In nucleotides, the CDR3 is TGTGCCAGCAGCCCACAGGCGTTGTCGGGCGATGGCTACACCTTC.

This chain's CDR3 is CATGYRNSGNTIYF. The CDR3 DNA is TGTGCCACCGGGTACAGGAACTCTGGAAACACCATATATTTT. The chain couples TRBV19 to TRBJ1-3; perhaps TRBD1 as D (5 bases). The germline V and J ends were trimmed by 10 bases and 0 bases, with 13 bases remaining between them. The CDR3 runs to 14 residues. Per germline, CDR1 LNHDA and CDR2 SQIVND (reference sequence).

The rearrangement uses TRBV5-1 and TRBJ2-3; 10 nucleotides match TRBD2. From germline, CDR1 is SGHRS and CDR2 YFSETQ. J was trimmed by 5 bases and V by 0 bases; bases with no gene match: 0. The CDR3 covers 14 residues. CDR3 residues: CASSLEREGDTQYF. In nucleotides, the CDR3 is TGCGCCAGCAGCTTGGAGCGGGAGGGAGATACGCAGTATTTT.

The CDR3 loop reads CASSLGQGARTNEKLFF. The CDR3 DNA reads as TGTGCCAGCAGCTTAGGACAGGGGGCGCGGACTAATGAAAAACTGTTTTTT. This chain uses TRBV7-6 with TRBJ1-4, with TRBD1 matching over 10 bases. The ends lost 1 base at V and 2 bases at J; junction bases unmatched: 4. This CDR3 has 17 amino acids. Looked up from germline, CDR1 is SGHVS and CDR2 is FNYEAQ.

The CDR3 nucleotides are TGTGCCAGCAGCCAAGGACAGGGGATCTATGGCTACACCTTC. Protein: CASSQGQGIYGYTF. The chain joins TRBV3-1 (or the pseudogene TRBV3-2) to TRBJ1-2, with 8 bases matching TRBD1. Germline loops: CDR1 LGHDT, CDR2 YNNKEL (reference sequence). The CDR3 is 14 amino acids. V shed 1 base, J shed 4 bases, and the junction held 2 bases outside the gene matches.

The rearrangement joins TRBV19 to TRBJ2-7, with 11 bases fitting TRBD2. CDR3 length: 18 residues. The germline V gene encodes CDR1 LNHDA and CDR2 SQIVND (reference sequence). The junction had 13 bases not matched to a gene; V was cut back by 5 bases and J by 1 base. CDR3 DNA sequence: TGTGCCAGTAGTGCCTCGACTAGCGGGATGTTTGGGTCCTACGAGCAGTACTTC. Translating gives CASSASTSGMFGSYEQYF.

The chain uses TRBV9 and TRBJ2-4, with 9 positions matching TRBD2. With V trimmed by 2 bases and J by 6 bases, 6 bases remained unmatched. The CDR3 contains 15 residues. Germline CDR1 SGDLS, CDR2 YYNGEE. CDR3 DNA sequence: TGTGCCAGCAGCGTTAGCAGCGGGGGGTTAAACATTCAGTACTTC. Its translation is CASSVSSGGLNIQYF. Filled out from reference TRBV9 and TRBJ2-4, the complete variable domain reads DSGVTQTPKHLITATGQRVTLRCSPRSGDLSVYWYQQSLDQGLQFLIQYYNGEERAKGNILERFSAQQFPDLHSELNLSSLELGDSALYFCASSVSSGGLNIQYFGAGTRLSVL.

The chain couples TRBV3-1 (or the pseudogene TRBV3-2) to TRBJ2-5; 8 bases are shared with TRBD2. The V and J ends lost 5 bases and 3 bases, in that order; junction bases with no gene match: 5. The germline CDR1 and CDR2 sequences are LGHDT and YNNKEL (reference sequence). The CDR3 sequence is 14 residues long. This chain's CDR3 is CASSDSGGEETQYF. CDR3 bases: TGTGCCAGCAGCGACTCCGGGGGGGAAGAGACCCAGTACTTC.

Notes on this clone: One end of the junction is discordant with germline, which a read error may explain. The chain has TRBV7-2 and TRBJ2-3, with D possibly matching TRBD1 (6 bases). Per germline, CDR1 SGHTA and CDR2 FQGNSA. This CDR3 comprises 12 residues. The chain's CDR3 is CASSLDRADKVF. The CDR3, as DNA: TGTGCCAGCAGCTTAGACAGGGCAGATAAAGTGTTT.

The V and J genes are TRBV5-1 and TRBJ2-1; 8 positions match TRBD2. Germline loops: CDR1 SGHRS, CDR2 YFSETQ. V shed 0 bases, J shed 8 bases, and the junction held 4 bases outside the gene matches. The CDR3 has 14 residues. The CDR3 DNA follows: TGCGCCAGCAGCTTGGAGCGGGGGAGTGATGAGCAGTTCTTC. Its protein is CASSLERGSDEQFF. Combining the CDR3 with reference TRBV5-1 and TRBJ2-1 gives the whole variable domain KAGVTQTPRYLIKTRGQQVTLSCSPISGHRSVSWYQQTPGQGLQFLFEYFSETQRNKGNFPGRFSGRQFSNSRSEMNVSTLELGDSALYLCASSLERGSDEQFFGPGTRLTVL.

This chain links TRBV7-8 with TRBJ1-2; 8 positions match TRBD1. Trimming at V came to 5 bases and at J to 3 bases, leaving 5 bases not matched to a gene. Per germline, CDR1 SGHVS and CDR2 FQNEAQ. This CDR3 region has 14 residues. The CDR3 spells CASSTSRGHYGYTF. The CDR3 DNA reads TGTGCCAGCAGCACCTCCAGGGGGCACTATGGCTACACCTTC. The complete variable domain, with remaining parts taken from reference TRBV7-8 and TRBJ1-2, reads GAGVSQSPRYKVAKRGQDVALRCDPISGHVSLFWYQQALGQGPEFLTYFQNEAQLDKSGLPSDRFFAERPEGSVSTLKIQRTQQEDSAVYLCASSTSRGHYGYTFGSGTRLTVV.

This chain links TRBV27 with TRBJ2-2; 7 bases match TRBD1. Germline V CDR1 and CDR2: MNHEY, SMNVEV (reference sequence). The CDR3 is made up of 17 amino acids. With V trimmed by 4 bases and J by 3 bases, 11 bases remained unmatched. The CDR3 loop reads CASSYLDRSLYTGELFF. CDR3 coding DNA: TGTGCCAGCAGTTACCTGGACAGGTCGTTGTACACCGGGGAGCTGTTTTTT.

This clone showed up just once. J is TRBJ1-2 and V is TRBV29-1, with 10 nucleotides matching TRBD1. The CDR3 sequence is 13 residues long. Germline CDR1 and CDR2: SQVTM and ANQGSEA. Germline trimming cut 7 bases from V and 7 bases from J; bases unmatched to any gene: 9. The CDR3 DNA sequence: TGCAGCGCCTCAGAGACAGGGGGCTTTGGCTACACCTTC. Amino acids: CSASETGGFGYTF. Filled out from reference TRBV29-1 and TRBJ1-2, the complete variable domain reads SAVISQKPSRDICQRGTSLTIQCQVDSQVTMMFWYRQQPGQSLTLIATANQGSEATYESGFVIDKFPISRPNLTFSTLTVSNMSPEDSSIYLCSASETGGFGYTFGSGTRLTVV.

CDR3 region: CAWTPGQGTPLHF. Here the CDR3 DNA reads TGTGCCTGGACCCCAGGACAGGGGACACCCCTCCACTTT. V and J are TRBV30 and TRBJ1-6; 9 bases are a match to TRBD1. The junction had 6 bases not matched to a gene; V was cut back by 4 bases and J by 11 bases. CDR3 size: 13 residues. Germline V gene lookup returns CDR1 GTSNPN and CDR2 SVGIG (reference sequence).

V and J are TRBV28 and TRBJ1-4; no clear D. This CDR3 comprises 14 residues. Trimming took 1 base from V and 0 from J, leaving 3 bases between them. Germline V gene lookup returns CDR1 MDHEN and CDR2 SYDVKM. The DNA of the CDR3 is TGTGCCAGCAGTTTATCTGCAACTAATGAAAAACTGTTTTTT. It encodes CASSLSATNEKLFF.